The T cell receptor (beta chain) under discussion was sequenced for a study of cytotoxic CD8 clonotypes in ibrutinib-treated CLL. About the research overall: The taking of response samples occurred after a median roughly 12 months of treatment, with a range of 6 to 36.

Only in-frame clones appear in the TCRdb table, and some are missing; sequencing was by immunoSEQ multiplex PCR. The sample includes some 120,000 clones, approximately 58% of them seen just once. The study's findings and limits: At ibrutinib response, clonality increased, and at progression it declined back toward baseline.

This clone was detected a few times. Its cognate antigen is unknown. The TCR sequence derives from a human donor with chronic lymphocytic leukemia. Sequences were derived from PBMCs, sampled after 24 months of ibrutinib treatment.

The CDR3 DNA reads TGTGCCAGCAGCGCGGGACAGGGGAGCACAGATACGCAGTATTTT. Residues: CASSAGQGSTDTQYF. The chain couples TRBV5-6 to TRBJ2-3; 10 nucleotides align to TRBD1. Germline lookup yields CDR1 SGHDT and CDR2 YYEEEE. CDR3 size: 15 residues. V trimming: 4 bases; J trimming: 0 bases; junction bases outside the gene matches: 2.